The present TCR beta chain was sequenced within a study of blood T cell repertoires in COVID-19. The assay was immunoSEQ multiplex PCR, and TCRdb's table has in-frame clones only and misses some. This table holds 200,000 to 300,000 clones, 84% found once. Germline V gene data show CDR1 as LNHDA and CDR2 as SQIVND (reference sequence). The length of the CDR3 is 14 residues. Trimming cost V 5 bases and J 9 bases; bases outside gene matches: 4. This clone was observed a few times. This sequence joins TRBV19 and TRBJ2-3; 14 positions match TRBD2. The source of this sequence is a man in his fifties with acute or convalescent COVID-19. Material: peripheral blood. CDR3 residues: CASSVGTSGGTQYF. CDR3 sequence (DNA): TGTGCCAGTAGTGTCGGGACTAGCGGGGGAACGCAGTATTTT.